The present entry profiles one TCR beta chain with its context. No cognate antigen has been identified for it. The input lacks base qualities; no much larger clone sits a single base away. The sample belongs to a study of T cell changes during pregnancy in multiple sclerosis (dated by TCRdb to the late 2010s). In terms of the full investigation: Changes in the T cell repertoire over the course of pregnancy were examined in this study in women with multiple sclerosis.

In the germline V gene, CDR1 corresponds to MNHNS and CDR2 to SASEGT. V loses 1 base of germline sequence and J loses 7 bases, and the interval between the two ends is 17 bases. The CDR3 covers 15 residues, taking in both the cysteine and the phenylalanine. Solely the CDR3 DNA is kept, with 45 bases framed from the first base. Libraries were constructed by the immunoSEQ multiplex PCR assay. TCRdb took this table from immuneACCESS and kept in-frame rearrangements with V and J called. Such tables lack part of the clones; where checked against another copy, unresolved V genes explain under half of the gap, and the rest is unexplained. In this sample the table shows around 66,000 clones, 91% of which occur a single time. Together, the top ten hold 1% to 1.5% of the sample.

Here the sequenced sample was peripheral blood, taken after pregnancy. The sequence came from a female donor in good health, enrolled as a control in a pregnancy study. Recombination joined TRBV6-1 with TRBJ2-7; perhaps TRBD2 is the D gene, with 6 bases matching. The DNA reads as follows: TGTGCCAGCAGTGAAGAGGTGGGATCAGGAGGGGAGCAGTACTTC. It is translated as CASSEEVGSGGEQYF.